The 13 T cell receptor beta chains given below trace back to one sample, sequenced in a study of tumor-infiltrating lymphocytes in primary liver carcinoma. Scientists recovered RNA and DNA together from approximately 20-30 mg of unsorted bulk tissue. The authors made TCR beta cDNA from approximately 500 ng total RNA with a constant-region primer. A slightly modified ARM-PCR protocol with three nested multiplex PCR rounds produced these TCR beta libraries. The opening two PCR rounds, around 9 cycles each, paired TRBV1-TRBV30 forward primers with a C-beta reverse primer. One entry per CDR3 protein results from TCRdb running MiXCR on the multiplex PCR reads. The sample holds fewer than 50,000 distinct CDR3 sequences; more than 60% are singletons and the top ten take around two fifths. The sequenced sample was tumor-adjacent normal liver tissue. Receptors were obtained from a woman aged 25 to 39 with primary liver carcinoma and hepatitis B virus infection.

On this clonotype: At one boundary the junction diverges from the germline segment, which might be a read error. The CDR3 DNA sequence: TGCAACGTTGTGAGGACAGATACGCAATATTTT. As protein: CNVVRTDTQYF. This chain uses TRBV29-1 with TRBJ2-3; TRBD1 might be the D (6 bases). The CDR3 loop spans 11 amino acids. Germline V gene sequence: CDR1 SQVTM, CDR2 ANQGSEA.

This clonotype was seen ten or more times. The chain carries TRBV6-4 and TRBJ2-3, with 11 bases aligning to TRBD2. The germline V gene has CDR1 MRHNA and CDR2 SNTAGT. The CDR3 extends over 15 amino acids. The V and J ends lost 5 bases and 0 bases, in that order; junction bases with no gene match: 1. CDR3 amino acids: CASSRLAGSTDTQYF. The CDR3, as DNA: TGTGCCAGCAGTAGACTAGCGGGAAGCACAGATACGCAGTATTTT.

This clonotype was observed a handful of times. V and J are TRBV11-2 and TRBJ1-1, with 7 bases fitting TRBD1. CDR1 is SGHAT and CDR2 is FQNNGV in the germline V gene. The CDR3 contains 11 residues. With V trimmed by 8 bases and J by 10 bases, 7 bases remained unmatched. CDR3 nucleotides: TGTGCCAGCGGCCCCTGGACAGGAGCTTTCTTT. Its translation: CASGPWTGAFF. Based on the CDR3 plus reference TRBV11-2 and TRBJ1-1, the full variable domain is EAGVAQSPRYKIIEKRQSVAFWCNPISGHATLYWYQQILGQGPKLLIQFQNNGVVDDSQLPKDRFSAERLKGVDSTLKIQPAKLEDSAVYLCASGPWTGAFFGQGTRLTVV.

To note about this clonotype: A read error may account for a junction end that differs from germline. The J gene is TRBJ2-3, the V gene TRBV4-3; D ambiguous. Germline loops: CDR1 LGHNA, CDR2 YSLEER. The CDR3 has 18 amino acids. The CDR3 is CASSQLVWLGDPDDTQYF. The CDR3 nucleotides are TGTGCCAGCAGCCAGTTGGTCTGGCTGGGTGATCCCGATGATACTCAGTATTTT.

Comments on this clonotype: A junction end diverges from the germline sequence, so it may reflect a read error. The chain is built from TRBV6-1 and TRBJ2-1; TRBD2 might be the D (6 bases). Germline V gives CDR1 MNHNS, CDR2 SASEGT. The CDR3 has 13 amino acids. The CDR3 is CASSEKDYNERFF. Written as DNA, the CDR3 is TGTGCTAGCAGTGAAAAGGACTACAATGAGCGGTTCTTC.

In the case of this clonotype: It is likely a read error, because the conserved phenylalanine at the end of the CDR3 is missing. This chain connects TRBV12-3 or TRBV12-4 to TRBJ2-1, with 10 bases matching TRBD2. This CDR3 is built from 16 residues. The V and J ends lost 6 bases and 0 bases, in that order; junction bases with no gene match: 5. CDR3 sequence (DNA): TGTGCCAGCAGGAGGACTAGCGGTACCTCCTACAATGAGCAGTTCCTC. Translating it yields CASRRTSGTSYNEQFL.

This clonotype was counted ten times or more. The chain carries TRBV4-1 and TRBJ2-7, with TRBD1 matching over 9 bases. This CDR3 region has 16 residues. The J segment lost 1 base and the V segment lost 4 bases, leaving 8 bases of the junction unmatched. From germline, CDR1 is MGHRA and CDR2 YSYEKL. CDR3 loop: CASSRSDRGASYEQYF. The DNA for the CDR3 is TGCGCCAGCAGCCGATCGGACAGGGGCGCTTCCTACGAGCAGTACTTC.

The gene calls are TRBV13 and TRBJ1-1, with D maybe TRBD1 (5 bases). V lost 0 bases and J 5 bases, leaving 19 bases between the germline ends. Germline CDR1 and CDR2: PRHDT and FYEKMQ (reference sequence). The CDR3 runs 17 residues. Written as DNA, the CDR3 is TGTGCCAGCAGCTTAGGAGGGTGTGGTAATGGGGGTACTGAAGCTTTCTTT. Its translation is CASSLGGCGNGGTEAFF.

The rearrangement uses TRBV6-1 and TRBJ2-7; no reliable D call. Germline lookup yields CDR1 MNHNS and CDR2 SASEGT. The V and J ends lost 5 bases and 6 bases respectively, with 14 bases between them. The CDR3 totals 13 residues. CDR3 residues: CASSTRWALEQYF. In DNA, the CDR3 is TGTGCCAGCAGTACCCGATGGGCCCTCGAGCAGTACTTC.

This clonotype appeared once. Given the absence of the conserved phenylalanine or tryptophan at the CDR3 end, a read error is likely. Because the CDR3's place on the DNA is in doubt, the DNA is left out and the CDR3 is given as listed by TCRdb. The CDR3: CASSYTSAGTYNEPFI. The genes are TRBV6-6 and TRBJ2-1; the D call TRBD2 from the table was never checked on the DNA. Per germline, CDR1 MNHNY and CDR2 SVGAGI (reference sequence). The CDR3 contains 16 residues when both ends are counted.

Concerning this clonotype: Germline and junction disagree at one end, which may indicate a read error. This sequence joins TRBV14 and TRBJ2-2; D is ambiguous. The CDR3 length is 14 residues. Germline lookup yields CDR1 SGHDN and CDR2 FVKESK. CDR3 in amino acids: CTSSQHHNTGELFF. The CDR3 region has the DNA TGTACCAGCAGCCAACACCACAACACAGGGGAGCTGTTTTTT. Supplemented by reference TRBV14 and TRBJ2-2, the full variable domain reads EAGVTQFPSHSVIEKGQTVTLRCDPISGHDNLYWYRRVMGKEIKFLLHFVKESKQDESGMPNNRFLAERTGGTYSTLKVQPAELEDSGVYFCTSSQHHNTGELFFGEGSRLTVL.

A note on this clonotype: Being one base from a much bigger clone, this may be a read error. The CDR3 is CASSPYSVSYNEQFF. CDR3 bases: TGTGCCAGCAGCCCGTATAGCGTATCCTACAATGAGCAGTTCTTC. This sequence joins TRBV7-9 and TRBJ2-1; D is possibly TRBD2 (5 bases). Germline CDR1 is SEHNR and CDR2 is FQNEAQ (reference sequence). Trimming cost V 5 bases and J 1 base, with 12 bases left between them. The CDR3 has 15 residues.

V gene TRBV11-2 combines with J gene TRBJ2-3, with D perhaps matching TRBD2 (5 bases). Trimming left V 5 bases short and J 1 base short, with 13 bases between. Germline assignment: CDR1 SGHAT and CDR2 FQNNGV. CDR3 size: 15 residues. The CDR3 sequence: CASSPRESCTDTQYF. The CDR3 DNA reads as TGTGCCAGCAGCCCGAGGGAGTCGTGCACAGATACGCAGTATTTT.